The 25 T cell receptor beta chains listed next were all sequenced from one sample in a study of T cell responses to AZD1222 COVID-19 vaccine. The method was immunoSEQ multiplex PCR; TCRdb's version includes in-frame clones alone and lacks a portion of them. The sample yields about 93,000 clones, nearly 90% seen once. The starting material was peripheral blood, obtained on day 0 of MenACWY control vaccination. Source of these receptors: an adult in good health.

The gene calls are TRBV2 and TRBJ2-3, with D uncertain. The germline V gene has CDR1 SNHLY and CDR2 FYNNEI. The germline V and J ends were trimmed by 3 bases and 2 bases, with 6 bases remaining between them. The CDR3 contains 13 residues. In DNA, the CDR3 is TGTGCCAGCAGTGATCCGTCCACAGATACGCAGTATTTT. Its translation is CASSDPSTDTQYF.

The rearrangement links TRBV7-2 to TRBJ1-1; D not resolved. CDR1 and CDR2 (germline): SGHTA, FQGNSA. V was shortened by 8 bases and J by 4 bases, with 11 bases between the two germline ends. This CDR3 has 12 amino acids. The CDR3 DNA reads TGTGCCAGCCAAGGGATTATCACTGAAGCTTTCTTT. Translated, it gives CASQGIITEAFF.

This chain connects TRBV7-2 to TRBJ1-2; 7 bases are a match to TRBD1. The CDR3 runs 15 residues. The V and J ends lost 5 bases and 4 bases, in that order; junction bases with no gene match: 10. Germline V CDR1 and CDR2: SGHTA, FQGNSA. CDR3 DNA sequence: TGTGCCAGCAGCGGCTACAGGGGACAGACCTATGGCTACACCTTC. Translated: CASSGYRGQTYGYTF. The whole variable domain, filled in from reference TRBV7-2 and TRBJ1-2, reads GAGVSQSPSNKVTEKGKDVELRCDPISGHTALYWYRQSLGQGLEFLIYFQGNSAPDKSGLPSDRFSAERTGGSVSTLTIQRTQQEDSAVYLCASSGYRGQTYGYTFGSGTRLTVV.

This sequence joins TRBV28 and TRBJ2-7, with D perhaps assigned TRBD1 or TRBD2 (6 bases each). The CDR3 totals 13 residues. V lost 7 bases and J lost 4, with 14 bases in between. Germline CDR1 is MDHEN and CDR2 is SYDVKM. CDR3 amino acids: CASTSIGGYEQYF. The CDR3 coding sequence is TGTGCCAGCACCTCCATAGGGGGGTACGAGCAGTACTTC. Complete variable domain (other parts from reference TRBV28 and TRBJ2-7): DVKVTQSSRYLVKRTGEKVFLECVQDMDHENMFWYRQDPGLGLRLIYFSYDVKMKEKGDIPEGYSVSREKKERFSLILESASTNQTSMYLCASTSIGGYEQYFGPGTRLTVT.

The rearrangement uses TRBV30 and TRBJ1-2; D remains ambiguous. Trimming removed 0 bases at V and 0 bases at J, with 11 bases between. This CDR3 comprises 15 residues. CDR1 is GTSNPN, CDR2 SVGIG, per germline (reference sequence). CDR3 DNA: TGTGCCTGGAGTGTACGAGGCATGCCTAACTATGGCTACACCTTC. Its protein product is CAWSVRGMPNYGYTF.

The V and J genes are TRBV20-1 and TRBJ2-1, with TRBD2 matching over 12 bases. V shed 3 bases, J shed 8 bases, and the junction held 23 bases outside the gene matches. CDR3 size: 20 residues. The germline gives CDR1 DFQATT, CDR2 SNEGSKA (reference sequence). The CDR3 sequence is CSASVFPGLAGGPLRDEQFF. CDR3 DNA: TGCAGTGCTAGTGTATTCCCGGGGCTAGCGGGGGGGCCCCTACGGGATGAGCAGTTCTTC.

This rearrangement joins TRBV7-6 to TRBJ2-7; tentatively, D is TRBD1 or TRBD2 (5 bases each). Per the germline V gene, CDR1 is SGHVS and CDR2 is FNYEAQ. There are 15 residues in the CDR3. Trimming removed 5 bases at V and 0 bases at J, with 14 bases between. The CDR3 here is CASSRLRGNSYEQYF. Written as DNA, the CDR3 is TGTGCCAGCAGCCGTTTGAGGGGTAACTCCTACGAGCAGTACTTC.

This chain connects TRBV7-2 to TRBJ2-7, with 8 bases lining up with TRBD1. Trimming took 3 bases from V and 5 from J; bases not matched to a gene: 9. Germline values: CDR1 SGHTA, CDR2 FQGNSA. CDR3 length: 15 amino acids. CDR3 nucleotides: TGTGCCAGCAGCTTTACCGACAGGGGAGCCCACGAGCAGTACTTC. This encodes CASSFTDRGAHEQYF.

The rearrangement uses TRBV2 and TRBJ2-2, with D possibly being TRBD1 (6 bases). This CDR3 comprises 12 residues. The V end lost 5 bases, the J end lost 6 bases, and 7 bases lay between the germline ends. In germline, CDR1 is SNHLY, CDR2 FYNNEI. CDR3 sequence (DNA): TGTGCCAGCAGTACAGGGCCCGGGGAGCTGTTTTTT. Translating gives CASSTGPGELFF.

V and J are TRBV6-5 and TRBJ2-7, with 8 nucleotides matching TRBD2. The CDR3 extends over 13 amino acids. V trimming: 4 bases; J trimming: 3 bases; junction bases outside the gene matches: 2. Germline V lookup: CDR1 MNHEY, CDR2 SVGAGI. CDR3 in amino acids: CASSSGTSYEQYF. DNA for the CDR3: TGTGCCAGCAGTTCCGGGACTAGCTACGAGCAGTACTTC.

This sequence joins TRBV12-5 and TRBJ1-2; 8 bases line up with TRBD1. Germline V CDR1 and CDR2: LGHNT, FRNRAP. CDR3 length: 14 residues. J gave up 8 bases and V 1 base, and 6 bases lay outside the gene matches. The CDR3 is CASGLATGDGGYTF. The CDR3 nucleotides are TGTGCTAGTGGTTTGGCGACAGGGGATGGCGGCTACACCTTC.

The chain employs TRBV9 and TRBJ2-5, with D perhaps matching TRBD1 (7 bases). V was trimmed by 0 bases and J by 5 bases, leaving 17 bases between them. This CDR3 comprises 16 residues. CDR1 is SGDLS and CDR2 is YYNGEE in the germline V gene. The chain's CDR3 is CASSVAGGRGEETQYF. CDR3 bases: TGTGCCAGCAGCGTAGCTGGGGGCAGGGGGGAGGAGACCCAGTACTTC.

The chain has TRBV25-1 and TRBJ1-3, with a possible D match to TRBD1 (5 bases). Germline values: CDR1 MGHDK, CDR2 SYGVNS. Trimming removed 2 bases from V and 5 bases from J, with 7 bases in between. The CDR3 totals 13 residues. Here the CDR3 reads CASSEGTRNTIYF. In nucleotides, the CDR3 is TGTGCCAGCAGTGAAGGGACCCGAAACACCATATATTTT.

The chain has TRBV5-8 and TRBJ2-7; D is possibly TRBD2 (6 bases). Trimming removed 1 base at V and 6 bases at J, with 23 bases between. Germline CDR1 and CDR2: SGHTS and YDEGEE. The CDR3 length is 17 residues. The CDR3 DNA is TGTGCCAGCAGCTTGTGGGGAGGCGTCCGTTCAGAGCGCGAGCAGTACTTC. It is translated as CASSLWGGVRSEREQYF.

This chain joins TRBV4-3 and TRBJ2-5; the D gene is possibly TRBD1 (6 bases). The CDR3 runs 13 residues. V lost 4 bases to trimming and J lost 4 bases, with 10 bases between them. Germline V CDR1 and CDR2: LGHNA, YSLEER. The CDR3 bases are TGCGCCAGCAGCCTCCGGACAGCAGAGACCCAGTACTTC. Translation: CASSLRTAETQYF.

The rearrangement uses TRBV16 and TRBJ1-5; a possible D gene is TRBD1 (5 bases). In germline, CDR1 is KGHSY, CDR2 FQNENV. V lost 3 bases and J lost 4, with 16 bases in between. This CDR3 spans 16 amino acids. The DNA for the CDR3 is TGTGCCAGCAGCCATGTGGGGGTTTCAGGGAATCAGCCCCAGCATTTT. Its translation is CASSHVGVSGNQPQHF.

The chain couples TRBV9 to TRBJ1-1, with 9 bases lining up with TRBD1. Germline CDR1 and CDR2: SGDLS and YYNGEE. This CDR3 spans 13 amino acids. Trimming removed 2 bases from V and 9 bases from J; junction bases left unmatched: 5. CDR3 in DNA: TGTGCCAGCAGCGTTACAGGGGGCGTTAAAGCTTTCTTT. Translation: CASSVTGGVKAFF.

The rearrangement links TRBV6-5 to TRBJ2-6, with 7 bases matching TRBD1. Germline-derived CDR1 and CDR2 are MNHEY and SVGAGI. Unmatched junction bases numbered 2, after V lost 7 bases and J lost 2 bases. The CDR3 contains 14 residues. The CDR3 DNA reads TGTGCCAGCACTCAGGGGGCTGGGGCCAACGTCCTGACTTTC. It encodes CASTQGAGANVLTF.

The chain carries TRBV9 and TRBJ2-1; TRBD2 matches 9 bases. Trimming at V came to 4 bases and at J to 10 bases, leaving 9 bases not matched to a gene. Germline V gives CDR1 SGDLS, CDR2 YYNGEE. CDR3 length: 14 amino acids. The CDR3 protein is CASSSGQAGGEQFF. The CDR3 region has the DNA TGTGCCAGCAGCTCCGGACAGGCGGGGGGGGAGCAGTTCTTC. Looking up the rest from reference TRBV9 and TRBJ2-1 gives the full variable domain: DSGVTQTPKHLITATGQRVTLRCSPRSGDLSVYWYQQSLDQGLQFLIQYYNGEERAKGNILERFSAQQFPDLHSELNLSSLELGDSALYFCASSSGQAGGEQFFGPGTRLTVL.

This chain links TRBV27 with TRBJ2-4, with a weak D call TRBD2 (6 bases). Per germline, CDR1 MNHEY and CDR2 SMNVEV (reference sequence). Trimming pared 2 bases from V and 7 bases from J, leaving 9 bases between. The CDR3 is made up of 13 amino acids. Here the CDR3 reads CASSLTGVNIQYF. The CDR3 bases are TGTGCCAGCAGTTTAACGGGGGTGAACATTCAGTACTTC.

The V call is TRBV5-1, the J call TRBJ2-1; possibly TRBD1 or TRBD2 for D (5 bases each). V gave up 0 bases and J gave up 0 bases, with 10 bases separating them. CDR3 length: 16 residues. CDR1 and CDR2 from the germline V gene are SGHRS and YFSETQ. The CDR3 loop reads CASSLEGTVSYNEQFF. DNA for the CDR3: TGCGCCAGCAGCTTGGAAGGGACGGTCTCCTACAATGAGCAGTTCTTC.

The chain employs TRBV6-1 and TRBJ2-1, with D possibly called TRBD1 or TRBD2 (5 bases each). The germline V and J ends were trimmed by 3 bases and 4 bases, with 7 bases remaining between them. The CDR3 sequence is 13 residues long. In germline, CDR1 is MNHNS, CDR2 SASEGT. CDR3 in DNA: TGTGCCAGCAGTGACTGGGGGTACAATGAGCAGTTCTTC. This encodes CASSDWGYNEQFF.

The rearrangement joins TRBV6-1 to TRBJ2-1; 8 bases fit TRBD1. Germline V gives CDR1 MNHNS, CDR2 SASEGT. The CDR3 is 15 amino acids. V shed 3 bases and J 2 bases; nucleotides not matched to a gene: 3. CDR3 amino acids: CASSDGQGPYNEQFF. CDR3 nucleotide sequence: TGTGCCAGCAGTGACGGACAGGGACCCTACAATGAGCAGTTCTTC.

This chain's CDR3 is CASSLRQILNSPLHF. In DNA form, the CDR3 reads TGTGCCAGCAGTCTACGACAGATACTTAATTCACCCCTCCACTTT. The genes are TRBV28 and TRBJ1-6, with D possibly being TRBD1 (5 bases). Germline CDR1 and CDR2: MDHEN and SYDVKM. Trimming left V 5 bases short and J 6 bases short, with 14 bases between. This CDR3 has 15 amino acids.

The V and J genes are TRBV2 and TRBJ1-1; no reliable D call. This CDR3 contains 12 residues. Germline values: CDR1 SNHLY, CDR2 FYNNEI. Between the trimmed V and J ends, which lost 5 bases and 11 bases, there was a span of 15 bases. CDR3 coding DNA: TGTGCCAGCAGTCCCACGAAAGTTTGGGCTTTCTTT. Encoded protein: CASSPTKVWAFF.